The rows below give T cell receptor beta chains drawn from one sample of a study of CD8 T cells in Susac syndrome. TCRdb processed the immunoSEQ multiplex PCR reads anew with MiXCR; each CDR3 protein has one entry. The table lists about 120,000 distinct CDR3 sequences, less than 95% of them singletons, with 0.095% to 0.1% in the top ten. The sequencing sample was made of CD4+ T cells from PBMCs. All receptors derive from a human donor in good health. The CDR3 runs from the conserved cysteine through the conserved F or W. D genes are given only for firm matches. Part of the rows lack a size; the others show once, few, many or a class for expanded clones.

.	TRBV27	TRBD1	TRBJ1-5	TGTGCCAGCAGTTTAGGACAGGGCAGCAATCAGCCCCAGCATTTT	CASSLGQGSNQPQHF
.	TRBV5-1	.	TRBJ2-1	TGCGCCAGCAGCTTATCATACGGTGGTGAGCAGTTCTTC	CASSLSYGGEQFF
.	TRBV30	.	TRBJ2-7	TGTGCCTGGACAGGGAGCTCCTACGAGCAGTACTTC	CAWTGSSYEQYF
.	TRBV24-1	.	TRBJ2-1	TGTGCCACCAGTGATTCGGGAAACGGGGGCTACAATGAGCAGTTCTTC	CATSDSGNGGYNEQFF
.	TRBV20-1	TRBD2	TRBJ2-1	TGCAGTGGGACTAGCGGACCCTACAATGAGCAGTTCTTC	CSGTSGPYNEQFF
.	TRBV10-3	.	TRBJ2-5	TGTGCCATCAGTGATGAAGGGAGGGGGGGAGAGACCCAGTACTTC	CAISDEGRGGETQYF
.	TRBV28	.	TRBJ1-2	TGTGCCAGCAGTTCTCCCGGGCCAGCTCTATTCAACTATGGCTACACCTTC	CASSSPGPALFNYGYTF
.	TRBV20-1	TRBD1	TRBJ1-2	TGCAGTGCTAGAGATGGCCAGGGGGTAGGCTACACCTTC	CSARDGQGVGYTF
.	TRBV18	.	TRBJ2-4	TGTGCCAGCTCACCAGTCGACGGAATCCTAGCCAAAAACATTCAGTACTTC	CASSPVDGILAKNIQYF
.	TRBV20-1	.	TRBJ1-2	TGCAGTGCTAGAGTGGTGAACTATGGCTACACCTTC	CSARVVNYGYTF
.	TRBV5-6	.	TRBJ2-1	TGTGCCAGCAGCCAATTAGTCAATGAGCAGTTCTTC	CASSQLVNEQFF
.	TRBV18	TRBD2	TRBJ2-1	TGTGCCAGCTCACCGGGACTAGCGGGAGGGCCTGGTGAGCAGTTCTTC	CASSPGLAGGPGEQFF
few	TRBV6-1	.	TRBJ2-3	TGTGCCAGCTCGGAGGGCCCCAGCACAGATACGCAGTATTTT	CASSEGPSTDTQYF
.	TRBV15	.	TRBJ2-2	TGTGCCACCAGCAGAGACCATTCAAGGGCCGGGGAGCTGTTTTTT	CATSRDHSRAGELFF